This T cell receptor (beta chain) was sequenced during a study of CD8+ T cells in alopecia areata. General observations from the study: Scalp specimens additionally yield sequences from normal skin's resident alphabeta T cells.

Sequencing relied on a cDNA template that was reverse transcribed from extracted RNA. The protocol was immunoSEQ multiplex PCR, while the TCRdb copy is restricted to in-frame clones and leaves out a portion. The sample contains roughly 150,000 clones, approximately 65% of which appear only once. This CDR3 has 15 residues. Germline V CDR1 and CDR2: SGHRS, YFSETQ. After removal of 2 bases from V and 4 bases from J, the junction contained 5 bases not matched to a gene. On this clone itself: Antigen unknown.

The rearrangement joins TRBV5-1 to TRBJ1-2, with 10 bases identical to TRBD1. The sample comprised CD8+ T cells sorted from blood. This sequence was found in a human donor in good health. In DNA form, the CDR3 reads TGCGCCAGCAGCTTCTTTGGGACAGGGGCCTATGGCTACACCTTC. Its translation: CASSFFGTGAYGYTF.